One sample yielded the 27 T cell receptor beta chains listed below, sequenced in a study of shared clonotypes between healthy human individuals. CD45RO-negative, CCR7-selected cells formed the naive CD8 fraction, which excluded terminally differentiated effector memory CD45RA+ cells. Clones were read by immunoSEQ multiplex PCR, and TCRdb kept only the in-frame ones, dropping some. This table holds about 2.2 million clones, around 93% found once. The sample taken for sequencing was naive CD8+ T cells from PBMCs. The receptors originated from a man aged 18-30 years in good health. Some clones in this sample may be carry-over from other donors' samples.

Comments on this clone: Other DNA sequences in this specimen translate into the identical CDR3. The CDR3 sequence: CATSRVEGNTEAFF. The CDR3 DNA reads as TGTGCCACCAGCAGAGTAGAGGGGAACACTGAAGCTTTCTTT. V gene TRBV15 combines with J gene TRBJ1-1; D is unresolved. Germline CDR1 LNHNV, CDR2 YYDKDF (reference sequence). This CDR3 comprises 14 residues. The germline V and J ends were trimmed by 1 base and 1 base, with 7 bases remaining between them.

The genes are TRBV11-2 and TRBJ2-2; no reliable D call. V shed 1 base and J shed 7 bases, with 13 bases lying between them. This CDR3 has 15 residues. The V gene's germline CDR1 is SGHAT and CDR2 FQNNGV. The CDR3 loop reads CASSLVPESVGELFF. The CDR3, as DNA: TGTGCCAGCAGCTTAGTCCCGGAGTCGGTCGGGGAGCTGTTTTTT.

The chain has TRBV19 and TRBJ2-5, with 7 bases fitting TRBD2. The germline V gene has CDR1 LNHDA and CDR2 SQIVND (reference sequence). CDR3 length equals 15 residues. J was trimmed by 1 base and V by 6 bases; bases with no gene match: 8. CDR3 residues: CASSHMGEGQETQYF. The CDR3 DNA follows: TGTGCCAGTAGCCATATGGGGGAGGGCCAAGAGACCCAGTACTTC.

The chain is built from TRBV2 and TRBJ2-1, with TRBD2 identical over 11 bases. V lost 0 bases and J lost 5; bases outside the gene matches: 0. This CDR3 has 15 amino acids. Per the germline V gene, CDR1 is SNHLY and CDR2 is FYNNEI. The CDR3 DNA sequence: TGTGCCAGCAGTGAAGCGGGACTAGCGGACAATGAGCAGTTCTTC. Translated: CASSEAGLADNEQFF. The entire variable domain, with the rest obtained from reference TRBV2 and TRBJ2-1, is as follows: EPEVTQTPSHQVTQMGQEVILRCVPISNHLYFYWYRQILGQKVEFLVSFYNNEISEKSEIFDDQFSVERPDGSNFTLKIRSTKLEDSAMYFCASSEAGLADNEQFFGPGTRLTVL.

Here the CDR3 reads CASSSTGFGANVLTF. The DNA for the CDR3 is TGTGCCAGCAGCTCGACAGGGTTCGGGGCCAACGTCCTGACTTTC. This chain links TRBV5-6 with TRBJ2-6, with TRBD1 matching over 7 bases. Per germline, CDR1 SGHDT and CDR2 YYEEEE. The CDR3 sequence is 15 residues long. V lost 3 bases to trimming and J lost 4 bases; unmatched junction nucleotides: 4.

The rearrangement links TRBV14 to TRBJ1-1; TRBD1 is a possible D gene (5 bases). V lost 1 base to trimming and J lost 7 bases, with 16 bases between them. Germline assignment: CDR1 SGHDN and CDR2 FVKESK. This CDR3 is built from 15 residues. The chain's CDR3 is CASSQVGGSSDEAFF. The CDR3 region has the DNA TGTGCCAGCAGCCAAGTTGGGGGGTCTTCTGATGAAGCTTTCTTT.

The chain is built from TRBV7-2 and TRBJ1-3, with D maybe TRBD1 (6 bases). V lost 5 bases and J 4 bases, leaving 15 bases between the germline ends. The CDR3 covers 15 residues. Germline CDR1 SGHTA, CDR2 FQGNSA. The CDR3 sequence is CASSQEGGSGNTIYF. The DNA for the CDR3 is TGTGCCAGCAGCCAAGAGGGGGGGTCAGGAAACACCATATATTTT.

The rearrangement joins TRBV4-1 to TRBJ2-7; 7 bases agree with TRBD2. Germline V gene data show CDR1 as MGHRA and CDR2 as YSYEKL. This CDR3 has 16 amino acids. J was trimmed by 1 base and V by 4 bases; bases with no gene match: 10. CDR3 nucleotides: TGCGCCAGCAGCCCCTGGTCGGGGGGAGGTTCCTACGAGCAGTACTTC. This sequence encodes CASSPWSGGGSYEQYF.

The chain combines TRBV2 with TRBJ2-7; no reliable D call. The CDR3 spans 12 residues. In germline, CDR1 is SNHLY, CDR2 FYNNEI. V lost 7 bases, J lost 3 bases, and 10 bases lay in between. The CDR3 spells CASTLSHYEQYF. The CDR3 DNA reads as TGTGCCAGCACTCTATCCCACTACGAGCAGTACTTC.

This rearrangement joins TRBV5-1 to TRBJ1-2; the match to TRBD1 covers 8 bases. This CDR3 has 17 residues. The germline V gene encodes CDR1 SGHRS and CDR2 YFSETQ. The V and J ends lost 0 bases and 4 bases, in that order; junction bases with no gene match: 11. Written as DNA, the CDR3 is TGCGCCAGCAGCTTGGGTAATTGGACAGGGAGCCTCTATGGCTACACCTTC. Its translation is CASSLGNWTGSLYGYTF.

This sequence joins TRBV4-2 and TRBJ2-7; tentatively, D is TRBD1 or TRBD2 (5 bases each). The CDR3 sequence is 16 residues long. CDR1 is LGHNA, CDR2 YNFKEQ, per germline. The ends were cut back, 0 bases at V and 2 bases at J, with 14 bases in the middle. CDR3 in DNA: TGTGCCAGCAGCCAAGATCGGGCAGGGAGTACCTACGAGCAGTACTTC. The encoded protein is CASSQDRAGSTYEQYF.

The chain employs TRBV21-1 and TRBJ1-5; whether TRBD1, the table's D call, matches the DNA was not checked. TRBV21-1 is labeled a pseudogene. The CDR3 runs to 21 residues. The CDR3 reads CASSKAKGSKGDRNSNQPQHF. CDR3 DNA: TGTGCCAGCAGCAAAGCGAAAGGCTCTAAGGGGGACAGAAATAGCAATCAGCCCCAGCATTTT.

As concerns this clone: Other nucleotide sequences from this sample produce the same CDR3. The chain recombines TRBV27 with TRBJ1-5; D gene ambiguous. Germline V CDR1 and CDR2: MNHEY, SMNVEV (reference sequence). The CDR3 runs to 14 residues. V gave up 3 bases and J gave up 1 base, with 7 bases separating them. The CDR3 DNA reads as TGTGCCAGCAGTTTCCGTGGGAGCAATCAGCCCCAGCATTTT. Translating gives CASSFRGSNQPQHF.

The chain joins TRBV19 to TRBJ2-1, with TRBD2 identical over 12 bases. Germline CDR1 LNHDA, CDR2 SQIVND (reference sequence). The CDR3 extends over 17 amino acids. Trimming cost V 7 bases and J 0 bases; bases outside gene matches: 7. Written as DNA, the CDR3 is TGTGCCAGTACCTCGACTAGCGGGGGAAGCTCCTACAATGAGCAGTTCTTC. Protein product: CASTSTSGGSSYNEQFF.

Details on this clone: Other DNA variants within this sample encode the same CDR3. V gene TRBV11-2 combines with J gene TRBJ2-7, with 11 bases fitting TRBD1. The germline V gene encodes CDR1 SGHAT and CDR2 FQNNGV. V shed 3 bases and J 3 bases; nucleotides not matched to a gene: 4. This CDR3 is built from 15 residues. The CDR3 DNA sequence: TGTGCCAGCAGCTTTCGGGACAGGGGGTACTACGAGCAGTACTTC. It yields the protein CASSFRDRGYYEQYF. Using reference TRBV11-2 and TRBJ2-7 for the parts outside the CDR3, the full variable domain is EAGVAQSPRYKIIEKRQSVAFWCNPISGHATLYWYQQILGQGPKLLIQFQNNGVVDDSQLPKDRFSAERLKGVDSTLKIQPAKLEDSAVYLCASSFRDRGYYEQYFGPGTRLTVT.

This rearrangement joins TRBV27 to TRBJ2-2; unclear D gene. Germline CDR1 reads MNHEY; CDR2 reads SMNVEV (reference sequence). V was cut by 6 bases and J by 6 bases, with 11 bases left in between. CDR3 length: 13 amino acids. The CDR3 nucleotides are TGTGCCAGCAGCTTGGCGCTGGCCGGGGAGCTGTTTTTT. Translating gives CASSLALAGELFF.

The rearrangement joins TRBV23-1 to TRBJ2-7; perhaps TRBD1 as D (5 bases). TRBV23-1 is an ORF; its function is uncertain. This CDR3 spans 16 amino acids. The V and J ends lost 0 bases and 2 bases respectively, with 14 bases between them. In nucleotides, the CDR3 is TGCGCCAGCAGTCAATCAGGGGAACTGATAACCTACGAGCAGTACTTC. This translates into CASSQSGELITYEQYF.

The rearrangement links TRBV9 to TRBJ1-5, with D tentatively TRBD1 (6 bases). V was shortened by 4 bases and J by 0 bases, with 11 bases between the two germline ends. The CDR3 extends over 15 amino acids. Per germline, CDR1 SGDLS and CDR2 YYNGEE. The CDR3 is CASSSEGDSNQPQHF. Here the CDR3 DNA reads TGTGCCAGCAGCTCTGAGGGGGATAGCAATCAGCCCCAGCATTTT.

The CDR3 DNA reads as TGCGCCAGCAGGGTGACAGGGGGCGCGATTGGAGCTTTCTTT. Protein sequence: CASRVTGGAIGAFF. The gene calls are TRBV4-1 and TRBJ1-1; 10 bases match TRBD1. Trimming cost V 6 bases and J 10 bases; bases outside gene matches: 11. The CDR3 sequence is 14 residues long. From germline, CDR1 is MGHRA and CDR2 YSYEKL.

This clone was counted between two and nine times. At the DNA level, this CDR3 is encoded by other sequences in the same sample as well. V and J are TRBV27 and TRBJ2-7; 10 nucleotides align to TRBD1. The V and J ends lost 2 bases and 2 bases, in that order; junction bases with no gene match: 0. The germline gives CDR1 MNHEY, CDR2 SMNVEV (reference sequence). The CDR3 length is 14 residues. CDR3 coding DNA: TGTGCCAGCAGTTTAGGACAGGGGGCCTACGAGCAGTACTTC. It yields the protein CASSLGQGAYEQYF.

The gene calls are TRBV13 and TRBJ2-1; 14 bases line up with TRBD2. This CDR3 comprises 14 residues. J was trimmed by 8 bases and V by 5 bases; bases with no gene match: 2. The germline V gene has CDR1 PRHDT and CDR2 FYEKMQ (reference sequence). CDR3 coding DNA: TGTGCCAGCAGCGAGGGACTAGCGGGAGATGAGCAGTTCTTC. Residues: CASSEGLAGDEQFF.

This clone came up once. The J gene is TRBJ2-7, the V gene TRBV23-1, with D hard to call. TRBV23-1 is recorded as an ORF, its role being uncertain. The CDR3 is 13 residues long. V shed 11 bases and J shed 2 bases, with 16 bases lying between them. CDR3 sequence: CASSSPGAYEQYF. CDR3 bases: TGCGCCTCCAGCAGTCCTGGGGCCTACGAGCAGTACTTC.

The rearrangement uses TRBV4-3 and TRBJ2-7; tentative D call: TRBD2 (6 bases). This CDR3 has 17 amino acids. The V gene's germline CDR1 is LGHNA and CDR2 YSLEER. Trimming cost V 0 bases and J 0 bases, with 15 bases left between them. The CDR3 sequence: CASSQDFGGPNSYEQYF. CDR3 sequence (DNA): TGCGCCAGCAGCCAAGATTTCGGGGGACCTAACTCCTACGAGCAGTACTTC.

Turning to this clone: The same CDR3 can be traced to other DNA sequences in this sample. The V and J genes are TRBV29-1 and TRBJ1-2; D not resolved. Trimming cost V 4 bases and J 2 bases, with 8 bases left between them. The CDR3 totals 12 residues. CDR1 SQVTM and CDR2 ANQGSEA come from the germline V gene. The CDR3 protein is CSVVPENYGYTF. Written as DNA, the CDR3 is TGCAGCGTTGTTCCAGAGAACTATGGCTACACCTTC.

The chain is built from TRBV4-3 and TRBJ1-3; D might be TRBD1 (5 bases). The CDR3 extends over 15 amino acids. Germline V CDR1 and CDR2: LGHNA, YSLEER. Trimming shortened V by 2 bases and J by 4 bases, and 12 bases separated the two germline ends. The CDR3 spells CASSQNSGPGNTIYF. CDR3 DNA sequence: TGCGCCAGCAGCCAAAACTCAGGGCCGGGAAACACCATATATTTT.

With respect to this clone: Different DNA sequences within this sample yield the same CDR3. The gene calls are TRBV9 and TRBJ2-7; 10 bases match TRBD2. Germline V lookup: CDR1 SGDLS, CDR2 YYNGEE. The CDR3 loop spans 14 amino acids. V was clipped by 4 bases and J by 3 bases; unmatched bases: 4. The CDR3 is CASSTGLADYEQYF. Here the CDR3 DNA reads TGTGCCAGCAGCACCGGACTAGCGGACTACGAGCAGTACTTC.

The chain carries TRBV4-1 and TRBJ2-1; the D gene could be TRBD1 or TRBD2 (6 bases each). The germline V gene encodes CDR1 MGHRA and CDR2 YSYEKL. With 0 bases removed from V and 4 bases from J, the gap between germline ends came to 13 bases. The CDR3 runs to 16 residues. CDR3: CASSQEGRGLYNEQFF. In nucleotides, the CDR3 is TGCGCCAGCAGCCAAGAGGGCAGGGGACTTTACAATGAGCAGTTCTTC.